Sequencing of this T cell receptor beta chain was carried out in a study of cytomegalovirus exposure and HLA in healthy donors (dated by TCRdb to about 2017). Turning to the overall study: In an earlier analysis of some 610 of the donors, 276 Gb of sequence data and 90 million to 130 million unique TCR beta sequences from about 190 million T cells were reported. Class I and class II HLA loci were covered by the typing at four-digit resolution. To predict cytomegalovirus infection status, the study brought together high-throughput TCR immunosequencing, statistical association of individual TCRs with disease status, and machine learning. Every repertoire in the discovery cohort had been generated on one and the same sequencing platform. Genome-wide SNP genotypes for about 65% of the roughly 670 donors were used in a later genetic analysis, which treated that subset as a discovery cohort. The number of typed donors differed by locus: about 620-630 for A, B, C, DRB1 and DQB1; some 540 for DQA1; approximately 600 for DPA1; and 450 to 480 for DPB1. The study was designed to test whether signatures of past pathogen exposure could be identified by cataloging public T cell receptors. Of the 398 genotyped donors, approximately 80% fell in the genetic ancestry cluster associated with self-reported Caucasian donors. Several DR-DQ haplotypes were treated as single units for association and clustering because of strong linkage in the cohort. Using immunosequencing, the study profiled T cell repertoires from about 620 subjects and related those repertoires to cytomegalovirus serostatus. Across 398 genotyped donors of the cohort, an average of approximately 200,000 unique TCR beta nucleotide sequences per donor were sequenced, and roughly 18% of those sequences were non-productive. Donor age, sex, ethnicity and CMV serostatus were compiled together with the repertoire data. Approximately 330 gigabases of sequencing data and around 90 million unique TCR sequences made up an early release that covered approximately 620 HLA-typed donors. Rather than drawing on any new phenotypic data, the later analysis identified candidate immune exposures from TCR beta sequences and the way those sequences occurred across donors. A later analysis re-examined previously published TCR beta repertoires from hundreds of donors and added high-resolution HLA genotyping to investigate patterns of TCR occurrence. A separate validation cohort of about 110 different subjects was used in addition to the roughly 670-subject first cohort. In an earlier analysis of roughly 580 of the donors, high-throughput TCR beta sequencing was used to judge whether each TCR beta V gene segment behaved as functional or pseudogenic.

As concerns this clone: Its antigen remains undetermined. Within one base of it there is no much larger clone, and no base qualities were kept.

To prepare the library, the immunoSEQ multiplex PCR assay was applied. The multiplex PCR relied on a mix of 60 forward primers for TCR Vbeta segments and 13 reverse primers for TCR Jbeta segments. The CDR3 region of rearranged TCR beta genes was amplified from genomic DNA with a multiplex PCR assay. The amplified TCR beta libraries were sequenced on the Illumina HiSeq System as 87-base-pair reads. The original methods were these. In a later analysis, 70 million to 95 million unique TCR beta chains were counted across the roughly 610 repertoires, and around 10 million of these chains were shared by at least two donors. Raw reads were error-corrected and collapsed into unique sequences with a nearest-neighbor algorithm that merged closely related sequences to remove PCR and sequencing errors. CDR3 sequences were aligned to IMGT reference sequences to assign V, D and J gene segments. For a sequence to be retained, at least a six-nucleotide match to both a V gene segment and a J gene segment was required. Rearrangements were classified as productive when the CDR3 lacked stop codons and remained in frame with V and J, and all other rearrangements were classified as non-productive. Following IMGT convention, CDR3 was defined as the stretch from the second conserved V-encoded cysteine up to the conserved J-encoded phenylalanine. The earlier analysis of 587 of the donors excluded any sequence lacking an unambiguous match to a single V gene segment. In an earlier analysis of a few hundred of the donors, a V segment was called functional when productive rearrangements were above 56.7%, and segregating when the standard deviation between donors exceeded 5%. A statistical classification framework was developed to diagnose cytomegalovirus status using the catalog of TCR beta chain sequences. V and J gene assignment, in a later analysis, came from comparing TCR nucleotide sequences with IMGT/GENE-DB human TR gene sequences. A later analysis assigned CDR3 sequences and most-parsimonious VDJ recombination scenarios with the TCRdist pipeline. In a later analysis, every TCR beta chain was defined by the combination of its CDR3 amino acid sequence and its V-gene family, and reads without a unique V-gene family were dropped. A later analysis removed over 500 highly shared, low-generation-probability nucleotide sequences to deal with suspected cross-contamination and a sequencing artifact. For each public chain, a later analysis derived a clonal expansion index from normalized ranks of inferred template counts within each repertoire. In a later analysis, generation probabilities were computed with a VDJ recombination model fitted to out-of-frame rearrangements, and the resulting probabilities were checked against IGoR. A later analysis scored TCR-TCR, TCR-HLA and TCR-CMV co-occurrence with hypergeometric tests, applying a repertoire-size bias correction to TCR pairs. In a later analysis, false discovery rates were estimated by permuting HLA or CMV assignments 20 times. In a later analysis, co-occurring TCRs were grouped using DBSCAN, and TCRdist sequence similarity was added for clustering within HLA-allele-positive subsets. Repertoires with fewer than 30,000 or more than 120,000 public chains were left out of co-occurrence clustering, as were four to six repertoires with anomalous nucleotide sharing. TCRdb took over this immuneACCESS table, retaining in-frame rearrangements with V and J assigned. Such tables are incomplete; in checked studies, under half of the missing clones stem from an unresolved V gene, and the remainder is unexplained. V and J calls and clone size come straight from that table; D and trimming were deduced from the DNA. Across this sample there are around 110,000 clones, with approximately 70% seen only once. Roughly 9% of the sample is in the top ten clones.

The cohort was made up of about 670 healthy bone marrow donors. All cohort members were sampled while nominally healthy, although unrecorded immune exposures were likely present. The donor tested CMV seropositive and was one of the 289 seropositive cohort members. A peripheral blood sample was collected from each donor, and TCR beta sequencing was performed on peripheral blood mononuclear cells. The Qiagen DNeasy Blood Extraction Kit was used to extract genomic DNA from the blood cell samples. The paper's findings and limits, for the study overall: In a later analysis, HLA-associated TCR beta chains were found to be more clonally expanded and to have lower generation probabilities than equally common non-associated chains. In a later analysis, the rate of TCR association differed among HLA loci, with DRB1 alleles having the most associated TCRs and HLA-C alleles having the fewest. According to a later genetic analysis, donors in an Asian-associated ancestry cluster had fewer N-insertions in productive TCRs than the approximately 670-donor mean. A group of highly shared sequence variants was considered likely to be a technical artifact of the sequencing pipeline. A later analysis reported that several top co-occurrence clusters appeared linked to parvovirus B19, influenza, CMV and Epstein-Barr virus. The cohort was sequenced for TCR beta chains only, and without alpha or paired-chain data the features that could be detected were limited. Because the 87-base-pair reads could not distinguish some IMGT-functional V segments, including TRBV6-2 and TRBV6-3, those segments were excluded. A later genetic analysis associated a missense DCLRE1C variant with V-gene and J-gene trimming of TCR beta chains, and an independent cohort replicated the association. Linkage disequilibrium might explain the correlated functional status among segregating V segments, but an unknown experimental factor could not be excluded. A further reported finding was that TCR beta sequences accurately predicted the HLA-A and HLA-B alleles for most subjects in the first cohort. Specific HLA alleles were associated with 16,951 TCR beta sequences at a false discovery rate of 0.05 in a later analysis. Assigning TCR associations to individual alleles was difficult when HLA alleles, especially DR and DQ, strongly co-occurred. In vitro tests confirmed that a few of the cytomegalovirus-associated TCR beta chains recognize cytomegalovirus antigens. The classifier was reported to diagnose cytomegalovirus status with high specificity and sensitivity in both the original and validation cohorts. Because HLA typing was unavailable for some donors at each locus, only the typed subset was used in association tests. The only immune exposure information available for the cohort was CMV serostatus. Because counts were too low, roughly 16 rarely observed V segments, including chromosome 9 orphons, were left out of the earlier analysis of roughly 600 of the donors. Across donors, most TCR sequences were observed very rarely, whereas some public TCRs were present in many individuals. It was suggested by the authors that the approach could potentially be generalized to other disease states and immunological phenotypes. Roughly uniform sequencing depth across donors was assumed in presence/absence analyses, although this assumption may not hold. In the study, approximately 150 TCR beta chains were listed as associated with cytomegalovirus. In an earlier analysis of fewer than 750 of the donors, most TCR beta V segments were observed in productive rearrangements about 87% or about 30% of the time, broadly matching IMGT annotations. Most CMV-associated TCR beta chains appeared to be HLA-restricted in a later analysis, and the HLA associations seemed to be driven largely by CMV exposure.

The CDR3 holds 16 amino acids from the cysteine to the phenylalanine. Only the CDR3 part of the read is kept: 48 bases, read in frame from the first base. CDR1 MDHEN and CDR2 SYDVKM were looked up in the germline V gene. After removal of 6 bases from V and 4 bases from J, the junction retains 8 bases not matched to a gene. Material: PBMCs. The receptor chain draws on TRBV28 and TRBJ1-4, and 10 junction bases match TRBD1. The receptor was derived from a woman aged 40 to 49 in good health and CMV-seropositive. The DNA reads as follows: TGTGCCAGCAGACGCCCGGGACAGGGGTTTAATGAAAAACTGTTTTTT. It is translated as CASRRPGQGFNEKLFF.